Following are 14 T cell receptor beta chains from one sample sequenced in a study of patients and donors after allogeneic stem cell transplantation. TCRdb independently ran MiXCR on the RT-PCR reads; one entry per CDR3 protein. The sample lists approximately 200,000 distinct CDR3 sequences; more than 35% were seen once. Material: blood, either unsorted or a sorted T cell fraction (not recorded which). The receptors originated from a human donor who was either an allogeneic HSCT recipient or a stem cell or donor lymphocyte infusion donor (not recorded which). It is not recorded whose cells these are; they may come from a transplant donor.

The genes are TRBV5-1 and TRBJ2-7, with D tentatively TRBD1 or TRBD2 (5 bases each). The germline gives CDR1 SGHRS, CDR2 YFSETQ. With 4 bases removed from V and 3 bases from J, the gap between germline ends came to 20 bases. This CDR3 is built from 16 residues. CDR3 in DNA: TGCGCCAGCAGCACAGGAGGTCTGAGGGACCTCTACGAGCAGTACTTC. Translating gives CASSTGGLRDLYEQYF.

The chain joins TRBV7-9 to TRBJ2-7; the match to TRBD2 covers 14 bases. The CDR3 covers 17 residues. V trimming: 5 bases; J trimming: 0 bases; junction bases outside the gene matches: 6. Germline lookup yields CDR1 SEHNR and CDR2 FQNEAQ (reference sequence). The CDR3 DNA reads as TGTGCCAGCAGCAGAGGACTAGCGGGAGGAAGCTCCTACGAGCAGTACTTC. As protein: CASSRGLAGGSSYEQYF.

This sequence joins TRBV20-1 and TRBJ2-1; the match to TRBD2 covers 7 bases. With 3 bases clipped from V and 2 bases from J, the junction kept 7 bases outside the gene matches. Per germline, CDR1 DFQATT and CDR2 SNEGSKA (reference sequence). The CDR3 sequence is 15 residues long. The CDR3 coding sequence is TGCAGTGCTAGGTGGCTAGCGGTTACCTACAATGAGCAGTTCTTC. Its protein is CSARWLAVTYNEQFF.

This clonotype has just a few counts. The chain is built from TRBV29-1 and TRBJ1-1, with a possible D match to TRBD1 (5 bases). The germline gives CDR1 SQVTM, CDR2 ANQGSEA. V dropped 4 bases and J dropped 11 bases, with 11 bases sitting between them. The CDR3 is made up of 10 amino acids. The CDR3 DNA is TGCAGCGTTGGACACCCAGGGGCTTTCTTT. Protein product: CSVGHPGAFF.

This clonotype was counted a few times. CDR3 sequence: CASRPAGTSIGTEAFF. CDR3 DNA: TGTGCCAGTAGGCCCGCCGGGACGAGCATAGGCACTGAAGCTTTCTTT. The chain joins TRBV19 to TRBJ1-1; tentative D call: TRBD1 (5 bases). CDR3 length: 16 amino acids. Germline lookup yields CDR1 LNHDA and CDR2 SQIVND (reference sequence). The ends were cut back, 6 bases at V and 4 bases at J, with 21 bases in the middle.

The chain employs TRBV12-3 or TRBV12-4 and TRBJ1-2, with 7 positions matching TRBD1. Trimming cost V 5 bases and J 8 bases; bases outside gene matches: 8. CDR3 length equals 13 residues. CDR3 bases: TGTGCCAGCAGTGCTCAGGGGGTCCGGGGCTACACCTTC. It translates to CASSAQGVRGYTF.

The CDR3 loop reads CASSTTGGENSPLHF. CDR3 DNA sequence: TGCGCCAGCAGTACTACAGGGGGGGAAAATTCACCCCTCCACTTT. The chain recombines TRBV10-2 with TRBJ1-6, with TRBD1 matching over 8 bases. V gave up 5 bases and J gave up 7 bases; unmatched junction bases: 7. Germline V lookup: CDR1 WSHSY, CDR2 SAAADI. This CDR3 has 15 residues.

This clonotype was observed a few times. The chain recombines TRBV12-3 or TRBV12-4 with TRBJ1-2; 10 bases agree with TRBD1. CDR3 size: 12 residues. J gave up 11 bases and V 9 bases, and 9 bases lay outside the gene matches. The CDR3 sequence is CASGTGALGYTF. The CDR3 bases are TGTGCCAGTGGGACAGGGGCGCTCGGGTACACCTTC.

This CDR3 is CASSRVGQRIYYEQYF. The DNA of the CDR3 is TGTGCCAGCAGCCGTGTCGGGCAGAGGATTTACTACGAGCAGTACTTC. This chain connects TRBV14 to TRBJ2-7, with D uncertain. The germline V gene has CDR1 SGHDN and CDR2 FVKESK. The CDR3 spans 16 residues. With 4 bases removed from V and 3 bases from J, the gap between germline ends came to 19 bases.

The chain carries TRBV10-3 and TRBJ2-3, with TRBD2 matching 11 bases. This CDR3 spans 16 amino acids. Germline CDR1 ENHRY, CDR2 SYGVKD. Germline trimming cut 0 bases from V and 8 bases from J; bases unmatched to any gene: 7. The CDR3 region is CAISESLAGEGGTQYF. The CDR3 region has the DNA TGTGCCATCAGTGAGTCACTAGCGGGAGAGGGCGGTACGCAGTATTTT.

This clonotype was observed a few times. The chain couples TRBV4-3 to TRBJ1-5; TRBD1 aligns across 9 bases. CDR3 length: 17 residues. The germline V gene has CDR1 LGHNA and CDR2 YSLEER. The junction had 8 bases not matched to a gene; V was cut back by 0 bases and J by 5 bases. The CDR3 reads CASSQDRGTGYDQPQHF. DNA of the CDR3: TGCGCCAGCAGCCAAGATAGGGGGACAGGGTACGATCAGCCCCAGCATTTT.

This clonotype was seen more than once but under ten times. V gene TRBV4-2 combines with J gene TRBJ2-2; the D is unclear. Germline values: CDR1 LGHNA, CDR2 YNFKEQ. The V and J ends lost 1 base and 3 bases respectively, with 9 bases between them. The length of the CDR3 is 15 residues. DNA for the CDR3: TGTGCCAGCAGCCAAGCTGGTCAGGACACCGGGGAGCTGTTTTTT. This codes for CASSQAGQDTGELFF.

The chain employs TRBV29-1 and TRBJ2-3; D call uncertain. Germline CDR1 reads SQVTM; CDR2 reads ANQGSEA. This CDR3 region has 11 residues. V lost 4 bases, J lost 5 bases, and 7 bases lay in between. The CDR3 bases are TGCAGCGTTGCGGAAGTAGATACGCAGTATTTT. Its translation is CSVAEVDTQYF.

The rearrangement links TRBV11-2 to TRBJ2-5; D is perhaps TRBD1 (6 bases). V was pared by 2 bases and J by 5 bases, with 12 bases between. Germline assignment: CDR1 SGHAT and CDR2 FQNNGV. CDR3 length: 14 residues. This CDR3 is CASSLLGAWETQYF. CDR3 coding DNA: TGTGCCAGCAGCTTATTGGGGGCGTGGGAGACCCAGTACTTC.